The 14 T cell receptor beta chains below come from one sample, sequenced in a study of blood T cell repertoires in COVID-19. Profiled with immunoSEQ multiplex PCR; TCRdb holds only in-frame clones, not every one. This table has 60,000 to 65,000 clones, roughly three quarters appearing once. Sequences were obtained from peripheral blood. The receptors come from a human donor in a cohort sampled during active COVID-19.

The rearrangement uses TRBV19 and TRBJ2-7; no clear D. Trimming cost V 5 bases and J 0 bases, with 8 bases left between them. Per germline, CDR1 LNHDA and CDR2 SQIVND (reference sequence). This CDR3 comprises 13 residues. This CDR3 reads CASSDLGSYEQYF. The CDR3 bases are TGTGCCAGTAGTGACTTGGGCTCCTACGAGCAGTACTTC.

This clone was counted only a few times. The CDR3 nucleotides are TGTGCCAGCAGCACACCTAAAGCGGGAGGCACCGGGGAGCTGTTTTTT. As protein: CASSTPKAGGTGELFF. The chain links TRBV9 to TRBJ2-2, with 9 bases identical to TRBD2. The germline gives CDR1 SGDLS, CDR2 YYNGEE. The CDR3 is made up of 16 amino acids. Trimming cost V 4 bases and J 4 bases; bases outside gene matches: 8.

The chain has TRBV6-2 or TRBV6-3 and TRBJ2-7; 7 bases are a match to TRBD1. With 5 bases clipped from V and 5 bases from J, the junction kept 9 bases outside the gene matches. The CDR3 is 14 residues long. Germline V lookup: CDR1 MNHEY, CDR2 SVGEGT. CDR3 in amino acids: CASSLPGQFDEQYF. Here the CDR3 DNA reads TGTGCCAGCAGTCTACCGGGACAGTTCGACGAGCAGTACTTC.

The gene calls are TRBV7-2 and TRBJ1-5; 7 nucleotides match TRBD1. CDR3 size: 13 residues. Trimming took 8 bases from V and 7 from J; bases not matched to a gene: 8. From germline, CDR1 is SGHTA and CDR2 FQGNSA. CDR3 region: CASSRDSIQPQHF. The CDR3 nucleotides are TGTGCCAGCTCCCGGGACAGCATCCAGCCCCAGCATTTT.

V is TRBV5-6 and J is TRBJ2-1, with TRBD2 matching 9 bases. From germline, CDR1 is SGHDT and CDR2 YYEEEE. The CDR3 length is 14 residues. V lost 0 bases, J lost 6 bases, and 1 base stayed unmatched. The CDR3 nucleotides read TGTGCCAGCAGCTTGGGGGGACTAGCCAATGAGCAGTTCTTC. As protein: CASSLGGLANEQFF.

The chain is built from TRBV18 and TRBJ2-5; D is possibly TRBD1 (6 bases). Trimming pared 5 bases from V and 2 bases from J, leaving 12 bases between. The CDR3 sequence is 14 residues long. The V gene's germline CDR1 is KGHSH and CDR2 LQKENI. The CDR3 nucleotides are TGTGCCAGCTCATCGCGGACAGCTCAAGAGACCCAGTACTTC. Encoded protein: CASSSRTAQETQYF.

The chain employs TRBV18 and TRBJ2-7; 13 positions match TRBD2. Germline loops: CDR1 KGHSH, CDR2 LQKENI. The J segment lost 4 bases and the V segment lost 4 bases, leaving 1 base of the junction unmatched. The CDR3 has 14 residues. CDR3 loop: CASSQTSGGYEQYF. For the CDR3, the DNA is TGTGCCAGCTCACAGACTAGCGGGGGGTACGAGCAGTACTTC.

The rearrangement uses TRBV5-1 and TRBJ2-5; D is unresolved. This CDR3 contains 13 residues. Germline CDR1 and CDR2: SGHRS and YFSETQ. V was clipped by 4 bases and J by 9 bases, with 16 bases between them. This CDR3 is CASSPAGNEAQYF. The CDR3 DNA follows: TGCGCCAGCAGCCCAGCCGGCAACGAGGCCCAGTACTTC.

CDR3: CASSLYPGGHYGYTF. In DNA, the CDR3 is TGCGCCAGCAGCCTGTACCCCGGCGGCCACTATGGCTACACCTTC. The genes are TRBV4-1 and TRBJ1-2; D is unclear. CDR1 and CDR2 (germline): MGHRA, YSYEKL. CDR3 size: 15 residues. Trimming took 4 bases from V and 3 from J, leaving 15 bases between them.

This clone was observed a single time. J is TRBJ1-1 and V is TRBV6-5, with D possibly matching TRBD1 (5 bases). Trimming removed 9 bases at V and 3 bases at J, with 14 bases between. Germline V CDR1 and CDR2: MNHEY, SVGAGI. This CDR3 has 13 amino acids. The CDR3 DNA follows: TGTGCCAGTGGGGCCAGTTTGTACACTGAAGCTTTCTTT. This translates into CASGASLYTEAFF.

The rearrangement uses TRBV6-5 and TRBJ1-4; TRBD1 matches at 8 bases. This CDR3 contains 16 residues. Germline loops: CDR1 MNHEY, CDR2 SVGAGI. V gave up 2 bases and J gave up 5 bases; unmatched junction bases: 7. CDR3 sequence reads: CASSYRRTGLNEKLFF. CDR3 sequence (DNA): TGTGCCAGCAGTTACCGAAGGACAGGGTTGAATGAAAAACTGTTTTTT.

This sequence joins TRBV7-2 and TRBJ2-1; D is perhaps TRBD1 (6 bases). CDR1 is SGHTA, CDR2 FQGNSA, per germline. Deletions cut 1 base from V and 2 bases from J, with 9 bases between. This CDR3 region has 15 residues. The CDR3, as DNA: TGTGCCAGCAGCTTAGTGGGACAAACCTACAATGAGCAGTTCTTC. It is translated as CASSLVGQTYNEQFF.

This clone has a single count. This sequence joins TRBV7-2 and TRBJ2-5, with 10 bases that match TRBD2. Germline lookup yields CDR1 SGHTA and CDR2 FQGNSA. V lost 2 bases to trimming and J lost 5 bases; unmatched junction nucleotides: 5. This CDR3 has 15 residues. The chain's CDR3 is CASSLRAGGEETQYF. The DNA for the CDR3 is TGTGCCAGCAGCTTAAGAGCGGGGGGGGAGGAGACCCAGTACTTC.

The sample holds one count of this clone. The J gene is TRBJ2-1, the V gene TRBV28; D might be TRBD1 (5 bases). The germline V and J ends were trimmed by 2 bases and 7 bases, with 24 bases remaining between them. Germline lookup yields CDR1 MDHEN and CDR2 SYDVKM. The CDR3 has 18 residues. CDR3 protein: CASSLKGRVPSLGNEQFF. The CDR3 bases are TGTGCCAGCAGTTTAAAGGGCAGGGTCCCGTCGCTGGGGAATGAGCAGTTCTTC.